Only one count was recorded for the clone carrying this TCR beta chain. An input of about 0.5 to 1 ug of RNA was subjected to reverse transcription using random hexamers. immunoSEQ multiplex PCR amplified TCR beta CDR3 across 54 Vbeta, 13 Jbeta. Each CDR3 protein gets one entry after TCRdb re-called the immunoSEQ multiplex PCR reads with MiXCR. The sample has some 190,000 distinct CDR3 sequences, 94% seen once. The data were obtained in a study of CD8 T cells in Susac syndrome. CDR1 is MNHEY and CDR2 is SVGEGT in the germline V gene. The CDR3 covers 12 residues. The germline V and J ends were trimmed by 2 bases and 4 bases, with 5 bases remaining between them.

The sequence came from a human donor with Susac syndrome. The chain recombines TRBV6-2 or TRBV6-3 with TRBJ1-2; D remains ambiguous. Specimen: CD4+ T cells from PBMCs. CDR3: CASSYNGYGYTF. CDR3 nucleotide sequence: TGTGCCAGCAGTTACAACGGCTATGGCTACACCTTC.